These T cell receptor beta chains were read from a single sample in a study of OX40 agonist ivuxolimab in advanced cancers. Clones were read by immunoSEQ multiplex PCR, and TCRdb kept only the in-frame ones, dropping some. The data show roughly 20,000 clones, more than 70% seen once. The sequencing used CD4+ or CD8+ T cells sorted from blood, collected in a trial of the OX40 agonist ivuxolimab. These receptors were obtained from an adult with an advanced solid tumor such as melanoma, head and neck, liver or kidney cancer. Both conserved end residues are part of each CDR3. The order of the fields is V gene, J gene, CDR3 protein.

V: TRBV5-4; J: TRBJ2-1; CDR3: CASSPKGWLAGEQFF
V: TRBV7-9; J: TRBJ2-3; CDR3: CASSLPRASDHGDTQYF
V: TRBV23-1; J: TRBJ2-2; CDR3: CASNRRGGGRLGELFF
V: TRBV7-9; J: TRBJ1-5; CDR3: CASSLEEQPQHF
V: TRBV4-1; J: TRBJ2-3; CDR3: CASSHVLAGTDTQYF
V: TRBV7-9; J: TRBJ2-5; CDR3: CASSQLTGGETQYF
V: TRBV27; J: TRBJ2-1; CDR3: CASSFSPRDSSYNEQFF
V: TRBV6-6; J: TRBJ2-1; CDR3: CASSYSTSGPVDEQFF
V: TRBV6-5; J: TRBJ2-7; CDR3: CASSDRGYEQYF
V: TRBV10-3; J: TRBJ1-1; CDR3: CAITAWSDSREAFF
V: TRBV6-5; J: TRBJ1-2; CDR3: CASSSGQGSPPGYTF
V: TRBV6-1; J: TRBJ1-2; CDR3: CASSEGGPNYGYTF
V: TRBV7-6; J: TRBJ2-1; CDR3: CASSLGGGNEQFF
V: TRBV7-8; J: TRBJ2-5; CDR3: CASSLQLAPRETQYF
V: TRBV10-3; J: TRBJ1-2; CDR3: CAISESRGLVYTF
V: TRBV10-3; J: TRBJ2-7; CDR3: CATLVGRDRGPYEQYF
V: TRBV2; J: TRBJ1-2; CDR3: CASSEEDWTRYGYTF
V: TRBV6-5; J: TRBJ2-2; CDR3: CASSSGTGELFF
V: TRBV6-5; J: TRBJ1-2; CDR3: CASSYGEGIYGYTF
V: TRBV6-1; J: TRBJ1-2; CDR3: CASSPRQGVLYGYTF
V: TRBV6-4; J: TRBJ1-2; CDR3: CASSARSEGGYGYTF
V: TRBV7-9; J: TRBJ2-3; CDR3: CASSSTGRGGGDTDTQYF
V: TRBV14; J: TRBJ2-7; CDR3: CASSQDEAPPYEQYF
V: TRBV9; J: TRBJ2-7; CDR3: CASSGGQGAEEQYF
V: TRBV14; J: TRBJ2-7; CDR3: CASSQVNNEQYF
V: TRBV7-8; J: TRBJ2-5; CDR3: CASSSGLAVQETQYF
V: TRBV5-1; J: TRBJ1-2; CDR3: CASSLETGGYIYGYTF
V: TRBV6-1; J: TRBJ2-3; CDR3: CASSEAWTGADTQYF
V: TRBV19; J: TRBJ1-2; CDR3: CASTANRDRLLPYTF
V: TRBV4-1; J: TRBJ2-7; CDR3: CASSLPRNDEQYF
V: TRBV5-8; J: TRBJ1-5; CDR3: CASSPGDQPQHF
V: TRBV7-2; J: TRBJ2-7; CDR3: CASSLGQVVTYEQYF
V: TRBV29-1; J: TRBJ2-5; CDR3: CSANSGEKTQYF
V: TRBV7-9; J: TRBJ1-1; CDR3: CASSLNLGGGTEAFF
V: TRBV10-3; J: TRBJ1-1; CDR3: CAISESQDSAFF
V: TRBV27; J: TRBJ1-2; CDR3: CASSLGISYGYTF
V: TRBV30; J: TRBJ1-5; CDR3: CAWSWGDQPQHF
V: TRBV6-6; J: TRBJ1-2; CDR3: CASSQSWDIQTYGYTF
V: TRBV5-4; J: TRBJ1-3; CDR3: CASSLGPNSGNTIYF
V: TRBV4-3; J: TRBJ2-7; CDR3: CASSQGTGWYEQYF
V: TRBV14; J: TRBJ2-6; CDR3: CASSPTGGWSSGANVLTF
V: TRBV4-3; J: TRBJ2-3; CDR3: CASSQDQGVTDTQYF
V: TRBV9; J: TRBJ2-1; CDR3: CASSVSQHNEQFF
V: TRBV6-1; J: TRBJ2-7; CDR3: CASSSGTGANEQYF
V: TRBV5-1; J: .; CDR3: CASSFSMQGDLSYEQYF